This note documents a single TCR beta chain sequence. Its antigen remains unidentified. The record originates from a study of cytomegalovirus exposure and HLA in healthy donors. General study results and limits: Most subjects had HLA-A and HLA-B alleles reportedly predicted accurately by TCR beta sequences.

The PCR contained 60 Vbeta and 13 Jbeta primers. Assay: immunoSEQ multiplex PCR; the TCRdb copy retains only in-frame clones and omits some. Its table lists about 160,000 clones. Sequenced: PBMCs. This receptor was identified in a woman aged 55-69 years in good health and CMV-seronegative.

The CDR3 region has the DNA TGCGCCAGCAGCCAAGATCAGGGAGGTCCCACAGATACGCAGTATTTT. This codes for CASSQDQGGPTDTQYF. This chain uses TRBV4-3 with TRBJ2-3; weak D call: TRBD2 (6 bases). The V end was cut by 0 bases, the J end by 2 bases, with 12 bases between. Germline V CDR1 and CDR2: LGHNA, YSLEER. This CDR3 contains 16 residues.